Following are 8 T cell receptor beta chains from one sample sequenced in a study of T cells after yellow fever vaccination (dated by TCRdb to between 2018 and 2021). Explained via the paper, the treatment or condition label denotes: live attenuated yellow fever vaccine strain. Receptors were amplified or captured by 5' RACE. Sequenced using an Illumina HiSeq 2500. Using fastp at Q25 and MiXCR, TCRdb reprocessed the public reads and kept productive beta chains. Entries that share a CDR3 protein sequence are merged under the most common genes and DNA. In this sample the table shows hundreds of thousands of distinct CDR3 sequences, around an eighth of which occur a single time. The top ten clonotypes cover 14% to 15% of the sample. The specimen was PBMCs, collected on the day of the yellow fever booster vaccination. The receptors here all came from a man aged 25 to 40 who received the YFV17D yellow fever vaccine.

With respect to this clonotype: One junction end does not reproduce the germline sequence, and a read error may be involved. The J gene is TRBJ2-3, the V gene TRBV18; unclear D gene. The CDR3 is made up of 13 amino acids. In germline, CDR1 is KGHSH, CDR2 LQKENI. In DNA, the CDR3 is TGTGCCAGCTCTCCACCGCGCACAGATACGCAGTATTTT. Its protein product is CASSPPRTDTQYF.

The chain carries TRBV20-1 and TRBJ2-5; 9 nucleotides align to TRBD2. The V gene end was trimmed by 3 bases and the J gene end by 5 bases; junction bases not matched to a gene: 1. Germline CDR1 reads DFQATT; CDR2 reads SNEGSKA (reference sequence). The CDR3 has 12 amino acids. CDR3 in amino acids: CSARGLAETQYF. The CDR3 coding sequence is TGCAGTGCTAGGGGACTAGCTGAGACCCAGTACTTC.

DNA of the CDR3: TGTGCCAGCTCACCACGGAAAGGATATGGCTACACCTTC. Protein sequence: CASSPRKGYGYTF. The chain combines TRBV18 with TRBJ1-2; D is unclear. V was clipped by 1 base and J by 5 bases, with 8 bases between them. Germline CDR1 and CDR2: KGHSH and LQKENI. This CDR3 has 13 residues. Looking up the rest from reference TRBV18 and TRBJ1-2 gives the full variable domain: NAGVMQNPRHLVRRRGQEARLRCSPMKGHSHVYWYRQLPEEGLKFMVYLQKENIIDESGMPKERFSAEFPKEGPSILRIQQVVRGDSAAYFCASSPRKGYGYTFGSGTRLTVV.

V usage is TRBV20-1 and J usage is TRBJ2-3; 8 bases map to TRBD2. This CDR3 comprises 14 residues. CDR1 DFQATT and CDR2 SNEGSKA come from the germline V gene (reference sequence). The trim removed 5 bases at V and 3 bases at J, leaving 7 bases unmatched. CDR3 nucleotide sequence: TGCAGTGCTGAACCGGGACTAGTTACAGATACGCAGTATTTT. Protein product: CSAEPGLVTDTQYF.

This clonotype was seen at least ten times. The genes are TRBV25-1 and TRBJ2-7, with 9 bases fitting TRBD2. Germline-derived CDR1 and CDR2 are MGHDK and SYGVNS. Trimming removed 10 bases from V and 3 bases from J; junction bases left unmatched: 7. The CDR3 contains 13 residues. The CDR3 nucleotides read TGTGCCACTAGGAGTAGCGGGAGCTACGAGCAGTACTTC. This sequence encodes CATRSSGSYEQYF.

This clonotype showed up just a few times. The chain has TRBV10-3 and TRBJ2-7, with D uncertain. The CDR3 runs 15 residues. The germline V and J ends were trimmed by 2 bases and 0 bases, with 11 bases remaining between them. The germline V gene has CDR1 ENHRY and CDR2 SYGVKD. The CDR3 is CAISEVGSSSYEQYF. The CDR3 nucleotides are TGTGCCATCAGTGAGGTGGGATCGAGCTCCTACGAGCAGTACTTC.

The V gene is TRBV5-1, the J gene TRBJ2-7; perhaps TRBD2 as D (6 bases). The CDR3 covers 16 residues. CDR1 SGHRS and CDR2 YFSETQ come from the germline V gene. Trimming cost V 4 bases and J 1 base, with 18 bases left between them. The CDR3 DNA reads TGCGCCAGCAGCCTTCTTTCCAGCGGGTATTCCTACGAGCAGTACTTC. Protein sequence: CASSLLSSGYSYEQYF.

In this sample, this clonotype turned up many times. The chain employs TRBV7-2 and TRBJ2-4; 7 nucleotides agree with TRBD1. Germline loops: CDR1 SGHTA, CDR2 FQGNSA. V dropped 6 bases and J dropped 6; count of bases not matched to a gene: 5. The CDR3 loop spans 13 amino acids. The CDR3 loop reads CASSDPGGNIQYF. CDR3 DNA sequence: TGTGCCAGCAGTGATCCAGGGGGAAACATTCAGTACTTC.